The 3 T cell receptor beta chains below all came from one sample that was sequenced in a study of T cell responses to AZD1222 COVID-19 vaccine. Sequencing used immunoSEQ multiplex PCR; TCRdb keeps in-frame clones, though not all of them. The table includes roughly 180,000 clones, less than 95% detected once. Here the sequenced sample was peripheral blood, taken on day 0 of AZD1222 vaccination. The receptors stem from an adult in good health.

V and J are TRBV5-1 and TRBJ1-3, with D tentatively TRBD1 (5 bases). From germline, CDR1 is SGHRS and CDR2 YFSETQ. CDR3 length: 17 residues. V gave up 0 bases and J gave up 2 bases, with 15 bases separating them. The CDR3 DNA follows: TGCGCCAGCAGCTTGGGGACTGATAGGGGCCCTGGAAACACCATATATTTT. This sequence encodes CASSLGTDRGPGNTIYF.

In nucleotides, the CDR3 is TGTGCCAGCAGCGTAGCCGCAGGGGATCAGCCCCAGCATTTT. Residues: CASSVAAGDQPQHF. The genes are TRBV9 and TRBJ1-5, with a weak D call TRBD1 (6 bases). This CDR3 is 14 amino acids long. The V gene's germline CDR1 is SGDLS and CDR2 YYNGEE. The V gene lost 0 bases and the J gene lost 5 bases, with 9 bases spanning the gap.

The rearrangement links TRBV29-1 to TRBJ2-1; D might be TRBD2 (6 bases). CDR1 SQVTM and CDR2 ANQGSEA come from the germline V gene. The CDR3 has 14 amino acids. Trimming took off 7 bases at V and 6 bases at J, with 19 bases between the two ends. CDR3 loop: CSAPLPTRGNEQFF. CDR3 coding DNA: TGCAGCGCCCCCCTCCCGACTAGAGGCAATGAGCAGTTCTTC.